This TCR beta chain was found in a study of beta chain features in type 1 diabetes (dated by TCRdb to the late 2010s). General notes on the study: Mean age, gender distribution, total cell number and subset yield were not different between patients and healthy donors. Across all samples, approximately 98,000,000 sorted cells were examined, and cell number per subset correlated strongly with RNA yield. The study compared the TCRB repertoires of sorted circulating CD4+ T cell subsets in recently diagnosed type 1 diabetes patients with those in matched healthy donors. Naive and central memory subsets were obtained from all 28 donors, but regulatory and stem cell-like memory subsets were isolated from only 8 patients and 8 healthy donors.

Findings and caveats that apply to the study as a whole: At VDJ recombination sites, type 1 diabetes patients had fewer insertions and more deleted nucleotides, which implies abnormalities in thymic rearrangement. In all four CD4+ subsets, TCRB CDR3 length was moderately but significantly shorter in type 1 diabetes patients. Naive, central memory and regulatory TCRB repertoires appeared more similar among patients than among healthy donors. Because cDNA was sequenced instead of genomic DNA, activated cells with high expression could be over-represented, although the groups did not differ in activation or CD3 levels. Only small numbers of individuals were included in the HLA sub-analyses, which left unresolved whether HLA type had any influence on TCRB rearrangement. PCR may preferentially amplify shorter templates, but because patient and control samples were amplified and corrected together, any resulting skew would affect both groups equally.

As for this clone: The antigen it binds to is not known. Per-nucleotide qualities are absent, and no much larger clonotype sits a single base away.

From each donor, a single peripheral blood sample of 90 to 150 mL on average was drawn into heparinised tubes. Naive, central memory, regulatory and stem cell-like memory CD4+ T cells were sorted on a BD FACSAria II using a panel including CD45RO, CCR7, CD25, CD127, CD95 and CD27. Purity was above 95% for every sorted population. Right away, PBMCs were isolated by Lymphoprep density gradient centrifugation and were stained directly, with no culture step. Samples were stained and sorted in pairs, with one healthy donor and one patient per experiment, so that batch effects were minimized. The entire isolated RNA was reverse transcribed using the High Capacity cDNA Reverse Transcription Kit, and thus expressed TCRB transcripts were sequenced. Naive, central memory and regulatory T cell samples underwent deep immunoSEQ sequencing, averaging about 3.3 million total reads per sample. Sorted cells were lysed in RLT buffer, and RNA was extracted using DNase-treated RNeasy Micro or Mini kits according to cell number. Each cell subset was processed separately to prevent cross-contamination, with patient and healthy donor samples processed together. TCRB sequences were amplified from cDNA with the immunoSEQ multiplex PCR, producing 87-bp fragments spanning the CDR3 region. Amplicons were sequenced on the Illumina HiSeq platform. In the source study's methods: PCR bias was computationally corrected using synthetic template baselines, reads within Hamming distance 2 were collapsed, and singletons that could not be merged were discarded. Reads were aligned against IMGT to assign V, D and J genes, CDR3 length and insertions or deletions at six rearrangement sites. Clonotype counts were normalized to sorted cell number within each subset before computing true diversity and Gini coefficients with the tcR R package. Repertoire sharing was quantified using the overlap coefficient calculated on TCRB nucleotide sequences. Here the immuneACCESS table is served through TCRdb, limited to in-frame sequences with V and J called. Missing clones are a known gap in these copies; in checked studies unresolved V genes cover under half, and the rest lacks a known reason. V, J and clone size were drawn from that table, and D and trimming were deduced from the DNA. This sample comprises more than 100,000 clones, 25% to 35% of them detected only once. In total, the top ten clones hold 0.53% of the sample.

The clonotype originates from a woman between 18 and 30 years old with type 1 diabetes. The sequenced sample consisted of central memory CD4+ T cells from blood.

CDR3 sequence: CAISMTGSNQPQHF. The DNA is TGTGCCATCAGCATGACAGGGAGCAATCAGCCCCAGCATTTT. The V gene is TRBV10-3 and the J gene is TRBJ1-5; 7 bases in between match TRBD1. V is cut back by 6 bases and J by 1 base, with 3 bases in the junction unmatched. CDR1 and CDR2 (ENHRY, SYGVKD) derive from the germline V gene. Including cysteine and phenylalanine, the CDR3 has 14 amino acids. Left in the record is the CDR3 DNA by itself, 42 bases read in frame from the first base.